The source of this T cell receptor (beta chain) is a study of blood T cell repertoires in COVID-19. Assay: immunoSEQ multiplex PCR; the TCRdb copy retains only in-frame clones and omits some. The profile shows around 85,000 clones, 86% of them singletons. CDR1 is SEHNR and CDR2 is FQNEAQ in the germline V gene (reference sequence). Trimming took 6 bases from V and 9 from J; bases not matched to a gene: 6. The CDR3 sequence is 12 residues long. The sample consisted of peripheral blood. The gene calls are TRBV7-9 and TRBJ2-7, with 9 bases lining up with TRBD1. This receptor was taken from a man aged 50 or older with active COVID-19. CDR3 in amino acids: CASSWGQGWQYF. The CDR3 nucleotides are TGTGCCAGCAGTTGGGGACAGGGCTGGCAGTACTTC.